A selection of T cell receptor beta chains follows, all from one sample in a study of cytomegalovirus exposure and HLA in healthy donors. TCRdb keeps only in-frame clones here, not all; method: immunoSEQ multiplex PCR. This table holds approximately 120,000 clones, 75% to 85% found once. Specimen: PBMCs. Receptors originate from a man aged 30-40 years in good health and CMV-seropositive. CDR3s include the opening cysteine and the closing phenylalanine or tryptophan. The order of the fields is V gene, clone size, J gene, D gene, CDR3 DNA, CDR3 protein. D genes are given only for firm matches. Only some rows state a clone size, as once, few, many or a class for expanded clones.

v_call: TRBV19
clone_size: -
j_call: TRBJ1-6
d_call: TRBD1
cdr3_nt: TGTGCCAGTAACCCGACAGGGTCGTATAATTCACCCCTCCACTTT
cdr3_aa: CASNPTGSYNSPLHF

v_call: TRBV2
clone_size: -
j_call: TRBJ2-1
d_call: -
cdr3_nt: TGTGCCAGCAGTTTTGATCGGGAAGCTGGTAGGTCTGAGCAGTTCTTC
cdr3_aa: CASSFDREAGRSEQFF

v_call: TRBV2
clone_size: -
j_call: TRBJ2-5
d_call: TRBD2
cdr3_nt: TGTGCCAGCAGTAGGACTAGCGGGGGGCCATCCCAGTACTTC
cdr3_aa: CASSRTSGGPSQYF

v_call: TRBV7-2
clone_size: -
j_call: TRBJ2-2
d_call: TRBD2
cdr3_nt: TGTGCCAGCAGCTTACTACCTCGGGGGGGCGATGCCGGGGAGCTGTTTTTT
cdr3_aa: CASSLLPRGGDAGELFF

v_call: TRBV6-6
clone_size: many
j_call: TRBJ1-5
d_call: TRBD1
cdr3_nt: TGTGCCAGCAGTCCACAGGGGGGTCGGCCCCAGCATTTT
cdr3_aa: CASSPQGGRPQHF

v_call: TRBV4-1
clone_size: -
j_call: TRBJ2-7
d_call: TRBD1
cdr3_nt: TGCGCCAGCAGCCCACAGGGGAAGGCCGCCGGGGAGCAGTACTTC
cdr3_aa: CASSPQGKAAGEQYF

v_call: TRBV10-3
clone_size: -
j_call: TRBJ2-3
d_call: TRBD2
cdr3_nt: TGTGCCATCAGCGTTCGACTAGCGGGGAGCACAGATACGCAGTATTTT
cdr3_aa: CAISVRLAGSTDTQYF

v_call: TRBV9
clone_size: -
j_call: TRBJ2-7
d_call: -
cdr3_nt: TGTGCCAGCAGCGTAGGTCCCACAGCTATCTACGAGCAGTACTTC
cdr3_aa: CASSVGPTAIYEQYF

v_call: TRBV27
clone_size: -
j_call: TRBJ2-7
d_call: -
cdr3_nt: TGTGCCAGCAGTTTAGACAGGCACTACGAGCAGTACTTC
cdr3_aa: CASSLDRHYEQYF

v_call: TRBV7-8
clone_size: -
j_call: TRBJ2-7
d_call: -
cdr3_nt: TGTGCCAGCAGCCCTACTGAGTACGAGCAGTACTTC
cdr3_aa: CASSPTEYEQYF

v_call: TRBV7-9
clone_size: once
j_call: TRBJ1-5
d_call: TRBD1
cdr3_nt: TGTGCCAGCAGCTCGACAGGGATGGCGCAGCCCCAGCATTTT
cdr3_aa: CASSSTGMAQPQHF

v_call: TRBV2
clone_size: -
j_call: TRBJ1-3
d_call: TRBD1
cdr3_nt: TGTGCCAGCAATTATTTGACAGGGGGGACTGGAAACACCATATATTTT
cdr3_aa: CASNYLTGGTGNTIYF

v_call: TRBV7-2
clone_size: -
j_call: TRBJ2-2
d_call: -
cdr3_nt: TGTGCCAGCAGTTCATACAGGGGAGGTAACACCGGGGAGCTGTTTTTT
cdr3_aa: CASSSYRGGNTGELFF

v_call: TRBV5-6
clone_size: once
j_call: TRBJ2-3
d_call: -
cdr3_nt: TGTGCCAGCAGCTTGGCAGGGGAACGGGGCACAGATACGCAGTATTTT
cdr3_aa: CASSLAGERGTDTQYF

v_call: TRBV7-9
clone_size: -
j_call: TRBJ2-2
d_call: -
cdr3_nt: TGTGCCAGCAGCCCGGGGACAACGAACACCGGGGAGCTGTTTTTT
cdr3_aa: CASSPGTTNTGELFF

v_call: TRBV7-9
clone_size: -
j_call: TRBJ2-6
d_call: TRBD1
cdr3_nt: TGTGCCAGCAGCTCCCAGGGACAGTCCTCTGGGGCCAACGTCCTGACTTTC
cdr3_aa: CASSSQGQSSGANVLTF

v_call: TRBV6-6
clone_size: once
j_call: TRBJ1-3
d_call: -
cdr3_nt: TGTGCCAGCAGTTACATGGGGCCAGGGGCTGGAAACACCATATATTTT
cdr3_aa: CASSYMGPGAGNTIYF

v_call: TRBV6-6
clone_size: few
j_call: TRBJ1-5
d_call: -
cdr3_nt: TGTGCCAGCAGTTACCCGGACAGAAACCAGCATTTT
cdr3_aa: CASSYPDRNQHF

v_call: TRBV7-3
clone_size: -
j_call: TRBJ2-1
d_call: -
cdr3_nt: TGTGCCAGCAGCTTAACGGCAGGGGAGGGGAATGAGCAGTTCTTC
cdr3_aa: CASSLTAGEGNEQFF

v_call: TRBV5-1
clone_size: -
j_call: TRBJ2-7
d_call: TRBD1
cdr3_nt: TGCGCCAGCAGCTTGAGGGGACAGGCTCACGAGCAGTACTTC
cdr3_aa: CASSLRGQAHEQYF

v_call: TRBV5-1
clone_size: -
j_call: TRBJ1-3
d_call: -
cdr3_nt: TGCGCCAGCAGCTTCACGGCGGGTGGGTCTGGAAACACCATATATTTT
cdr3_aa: CASSFTAGGSGNTIYF

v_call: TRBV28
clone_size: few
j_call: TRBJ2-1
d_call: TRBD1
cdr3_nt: TGTGCCAGCAGTTTACCCCAGGGGACAGGGGTCAATGAGCAGTTCTTC
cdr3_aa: CASSLPQGTGVNEQFF

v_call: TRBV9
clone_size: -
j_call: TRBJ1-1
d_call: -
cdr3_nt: TGTGCCAGCAGCCTGCTACAGGGAGAAGCTTTCTTT
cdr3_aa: CASSLLQGEAFF

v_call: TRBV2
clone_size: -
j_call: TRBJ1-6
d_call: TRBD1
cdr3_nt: TGTGCCAGCAGAGACAGGGGGAGGAATTCACCCCTCCACTTT
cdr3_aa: CASRDRGRNSPLHF

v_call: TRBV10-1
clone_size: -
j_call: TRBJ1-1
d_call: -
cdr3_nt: TGCGCCAGCAGCCGTCGGGGGGGCCACACTGAAGCTTTCTTT
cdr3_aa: CASSRRGGHTEAFF

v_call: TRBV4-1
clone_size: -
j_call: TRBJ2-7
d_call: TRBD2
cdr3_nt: TGCGCCAGCAGCCCCAGGGCCAGCGGGGGGCCCACACACTACGAGCAGTACTTC
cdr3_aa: CASSPRASGGPTHYEQYF

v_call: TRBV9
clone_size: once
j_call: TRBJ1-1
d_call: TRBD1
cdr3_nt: TGTGCCAGCAGCCGTGGGACAGTAGATCGGGACACTGAAGCTTTCTTT
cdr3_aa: CASSRGTVDRDTEAFF

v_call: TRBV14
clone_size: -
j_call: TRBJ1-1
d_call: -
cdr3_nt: TGTGCCAGCAGCCAAGATTTAGGGATAGTTGGGGCCACTGAAGCTTTCTTT
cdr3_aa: CASSQDLGIVGATEAFF

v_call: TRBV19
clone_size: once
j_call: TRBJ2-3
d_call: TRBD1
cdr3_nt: TGTGCCAGTAGTCGACAGGGGCGAACAGATACGCAGTATTTT
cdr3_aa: CASSRQGRTDTQYF

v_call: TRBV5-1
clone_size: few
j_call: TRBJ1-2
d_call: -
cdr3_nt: TGCGCCAGCAGCTTGGAAGGGGCTAACTATGGCTACACCTTC
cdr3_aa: CASSLEGANYGYTF

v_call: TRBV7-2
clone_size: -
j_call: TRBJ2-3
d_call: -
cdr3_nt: TGTGCCAGCAGGCCTAGCGACGGGACAGATACGCAGTATTTT
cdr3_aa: CASRPSDGTDTQYF

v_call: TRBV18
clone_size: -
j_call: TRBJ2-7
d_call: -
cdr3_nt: TGTGCCAGCTCACCTTCCCACGAGCAGTACTTC
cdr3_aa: CASSPSHEQYF

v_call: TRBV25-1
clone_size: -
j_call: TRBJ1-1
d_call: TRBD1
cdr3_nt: TGTGCCAGCAGTGCACAGGGGGCGAGGAGCACTGAAGCTTTCTTT
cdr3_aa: CASSAQGARSTEAFF

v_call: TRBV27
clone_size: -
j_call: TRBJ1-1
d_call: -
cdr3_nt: TGTGCCAGCAGTTTAGGAGTGCGGATGAACACTGAAGCTTTCTTT
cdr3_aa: CASSLGVRMNTEAFF

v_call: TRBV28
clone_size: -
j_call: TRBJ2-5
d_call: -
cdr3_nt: TGTATAACATCGGTTGGAGGGACAGCAGAAGAGACCCAGTACTTC
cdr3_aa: CITSVGGTAEETQYF

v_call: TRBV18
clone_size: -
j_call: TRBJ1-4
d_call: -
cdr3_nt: TGTGCCAGCTCACCACTGAGGGAACCCCATGAAAAACTGTTTTTT
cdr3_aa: CASSPLREPHEKLFF

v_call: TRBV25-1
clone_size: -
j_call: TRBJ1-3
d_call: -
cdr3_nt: TGTGCCAGCAGTGAATCCTATCCTGGAAACACCATATATTTT
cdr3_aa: CASSESYPGNTIYF

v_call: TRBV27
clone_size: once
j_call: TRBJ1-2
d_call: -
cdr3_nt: TGTGCCAGCAGTTTCGCGCGGGGCCACTATTATGGCTACACCTTC
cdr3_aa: CASSFARGHYYGYTF

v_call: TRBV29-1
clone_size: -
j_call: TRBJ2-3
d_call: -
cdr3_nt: TGCACGGTAGATACGCAGTATTTT
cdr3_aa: CTVDTQYF

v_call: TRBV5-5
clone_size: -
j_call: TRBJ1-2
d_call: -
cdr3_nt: TGTGCCAGCAGCCGGGCCGGGGTTCCTAACTATGGCTACACCTTC
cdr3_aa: CASSRAGVPNYGYTF

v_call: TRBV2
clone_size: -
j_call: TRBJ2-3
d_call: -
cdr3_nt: TGTGCCAGCACAGACAGGAGGTCAGATACGCAGTATTTT
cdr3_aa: CASTDRRSDTQYF

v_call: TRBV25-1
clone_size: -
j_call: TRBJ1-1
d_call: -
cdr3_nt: TGTGCCAGCAGTGAATTTGGGGGAGGCACTGAAGCTTTCTTT
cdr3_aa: CASSEFGGGTEAFF

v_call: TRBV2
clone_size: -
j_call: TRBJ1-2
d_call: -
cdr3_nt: TGTGCCAGTCGGGCGGGAGGGCTGGGCTATGGCTACACCTTC
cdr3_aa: CASRAGGLGYGYTF

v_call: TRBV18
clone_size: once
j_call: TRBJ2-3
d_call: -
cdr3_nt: TGTGCCAGCTCACCAACGGGTAGCACAGATACGCAGTATTTT
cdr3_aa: CASSPTGSTDTQYF

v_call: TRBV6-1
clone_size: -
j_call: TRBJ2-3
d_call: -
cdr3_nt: TGTGCCAGCACCGAAACGGGGGATACGCAGTATTTT
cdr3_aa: CASTETGDTQYF

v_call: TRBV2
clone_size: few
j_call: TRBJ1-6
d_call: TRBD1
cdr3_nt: TGTGCCAGCAGTCCAAGGGACAGCTATAATTCACCCCTCCACTTT
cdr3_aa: CASSPRDSYNSPLHF

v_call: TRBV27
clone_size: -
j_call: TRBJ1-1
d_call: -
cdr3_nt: TGTGCCAGCAGTCCCGCAGGGGTAAGTGAAGCTTTCTTT
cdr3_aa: CASSPAGVSEAFF

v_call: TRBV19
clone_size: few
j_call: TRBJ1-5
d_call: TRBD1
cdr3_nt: TGTGCCAGTAGTGACAGGGTAGAATGGAATCAGCCCCAGCATTTT
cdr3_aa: CASSDRVEWNQPQHF

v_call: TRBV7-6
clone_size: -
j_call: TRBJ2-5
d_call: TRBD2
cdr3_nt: TGTGCCAGCAGCTTAGGGCTAGCGGTCGGGGAGACCCAGTACTTC
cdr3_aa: CASSLGLAVGETQYF

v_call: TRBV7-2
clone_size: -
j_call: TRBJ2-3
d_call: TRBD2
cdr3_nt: TGTGCCAGCAGTCGGGCGCGGGGGGGGATAATGGATACGCAGTATTTT
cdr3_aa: CASSRARGGIMDTQYF

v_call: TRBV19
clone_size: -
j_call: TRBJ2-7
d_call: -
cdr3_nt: TGTGCCAGTAGCACCCAGGGGGGATTTGTGAACGAGCAGTACTTC
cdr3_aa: CASSTQGGFVNEQYF

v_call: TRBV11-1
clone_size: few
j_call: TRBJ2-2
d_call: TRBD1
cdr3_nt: TGTGCCAGCAGCCGGGGACAGTACACCGGGGAGCTGTTTTTT
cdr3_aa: CASSRGQYTGELFF

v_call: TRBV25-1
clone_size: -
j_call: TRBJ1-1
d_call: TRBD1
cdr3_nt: TGTGCCAGCAGTCGAGAACGTACAGGGGTAGCAGCTTTCTTT
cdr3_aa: CASSRERTGVAAFF

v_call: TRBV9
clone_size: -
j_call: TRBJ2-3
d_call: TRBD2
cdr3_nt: TGTGCCAGCAGCGTAGCTCTCGGGGGGGTCGGCACAGATACGCAGTATTTT
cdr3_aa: CASSVALGGVGTDTQYF

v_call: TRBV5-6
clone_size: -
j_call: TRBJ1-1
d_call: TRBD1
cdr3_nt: TGTGCCAGCAGCTTGAGCGGGACAGGGATTTTCTTCGCTTTCTTT
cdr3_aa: CASSLSGTGIFFAFF

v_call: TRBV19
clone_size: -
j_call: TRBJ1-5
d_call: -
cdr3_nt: TGTGCCAGTAGTCCTGGGAGTAGACAGCCCCAGCATTTT
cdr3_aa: CASSPGSRQPQHF

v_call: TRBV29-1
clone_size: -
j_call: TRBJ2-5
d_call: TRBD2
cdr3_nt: TGCAGCGCCGGGGCGGGGGATTCCCAAGAGACCCAGTACTTC
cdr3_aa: CSAGAGDSQETQYF